These 12 T cell receptor beta chains were sequenced from one sample in a study of cytomegalovirus exposure and HLA in healthy donors. A multiplex PCR was run with 60 Vbeta primers and 13 Jbeta primers. Profiled with immunoSEQ multiplex PCR; TCRdb holds only in-frame clones, not every one. The data show roughly 92,000 clones, about 80% seen once. Source material: PBMCs. The receptors shown here come from a man between 50 and 59 years old in good health and CMV-seropositive.

The chain joins TRBV2 to TRBJ1-1, with 7 bases aligning to TRBD1. This CDR3 has 14 amino acids. With V trimmed by 2 bases and J by 6 bases, 6 bases remained unmatched. Germline loops: CDR1 SNHLY, CDR2 FYNNEI. The CDR3 loop is CASSEQGGASEAFF. In DNA form, the CDR3 reads TGTGCCAGCAGTGAACAAGGGGGCGCATCTGAAGCTTTCTTT.

The gene calls are TRBV9 and TRBJ2-3; possibly TRBD2 for D (6 bases). The germline gives CDR1 SGDLS, CDR2 YYNGEE. The CDR3 consists of 15 residues. V shed 4 bases and J shed 1 base, with 13 bases lying between them. The CDR3 spells CASSPRGLRTDTQYF. DNA of the CDR3: TGTGCCAGCAGCCCCCGGGGACTGCGCACAGATACGCAGTATTTT. Combining the CDR3 with reference TRBV9 and TRBJ2-3 gives the whole variable domain DSGVTQTPKHLITATGQRVTLRCSPRSGDLSVYWYQQSLDQGLQFLIQYYNGEERAKGNILERFSAQQFPDLHSELNLSSLELGDSALYFCASSPRGLRTDTQYFGPGTRLTVL.

The chain carries TRBV6-6 and TRBJ2-1; 8 bases map to TRBD2. The V gene's germline CDR1 is MNHNY and CDR2 SVGAGI (reference sequence). Trimming removed 7 bases from V and 7 bases from J; junction bases left unmatched: 15. This CDR3 spans 16 amino acids. This chain's CDR3 is CASTQVGGRFVNEQFF. The CDR3 nucleotides are TGTGCCAGCACCCAGGTCGGCGGGAGGTTCGTAAATGAGCAGTTCTTC.

Note on this clone: Other DNA sequences from this sample encode an identical CDR3 as well. V usage is TRBV11-3 and J usage is TRBJ2-1; 11 positions match TRBD2. V was clipped by 8 bases and J by 4 bases; unmatched bases: 4. CDR3 length equals 14 residues. Per germline, CDR1 SGHNT and CDR2 YENEEA. The chain's CDR3 is CASGLAGGYNEQFF. CDR3 nucleotide sequence: TGTGCCAGCGGCCTAGCGGGAGGTTACAATGAGCAGTTCTTC. The complete variable domain, with remaining parts taken from reference TRBV11-3 and TRBJ2-1, reads EAGVVQSPRYKIIEKKQPVAFWCNPISGHNTLYWYLQNLGQGPELLIRYENEEAVDDSQLPKDRFSAERLKGVDSTLKIQPAELGDSAVYLCASGLAGGYNEQFFGPGTRLTVL.

The V and J genes are TRBV29-1 and TRBJ2-1; 11 bases match TRBD2. Germline V gene sequence: CDR1 SQVTM, CDR2 ANQGSEA. The CDR3 loop spans 23 amino acids. The trim removed 0 bases at V and 6 bases at J, leaving 28 bases unmatched. CDR3 sequence reads: CSVEDSLGPFGTSGSRWGNEQFF. In DNA, the CDR3 is TGCAGCGTTGAAGATTCTCTCGGGCCCTTCGGGACTAGCGGCAGTCGGTGGGGCAATGAGCAGTTCTTC.

This chain uses TRBV2 with TRBJ2-2; D is ambiguous. With 3 bases removed from V and 6 bases from J, the gap between germline ends came to 11 bases. CDR3 length: 14 amino acids. Germline V gene data show CDR1 as SNHLY and CDR2 as FYNNEI. This chain's CDR3 is CASSEPNYPGELFF. In nucleotides, the CDR3 is TGTGCCAGCAGTGAGCCCAACTATCCCGGGGAGCTGTTTTTT.

This rearrangement joins TRBV28 to TRBJ2-7; 7 nucleotides align to TRBD2. Germline CDR1 MDHEN, CDR2 SYDVKM. The CDR3 totals 15 residues. V lost 3 bases to trimming and J lost 6 bases; unmatched junction nucleotides: 11. CDR3 nucleotides: TGTGCCAGCAGTTTGTCCGTGGGGTGGGGGGGCGAGCAGTACTTC. It specifies CASSLSVGWGGEQYF. The full variable domain, its missing parts supplied by reference TRBV28 and TRBJ2-7, is DVKVTQSSRYLVKRTGEKVFLECVQDMDHENMFWYRQDPGLGLRLIYFSYDVKMKEKGDIPEGYSVSREKKERFSLILESASTNQTSMYLCASSLSVGWGGEQYFGPGTRLTVT.

This clone showed up just a few times. This chain connects TRBV30 to TRBJ1-5; 8 positions match TRBD1. V lost 5 bases to trimming and J lost 5 bases; unmatched junction nucleotides: 5. The length of the CDR3 is 13 residues. Looked up from germline, CDR1 is GTSNPN and CDR2 is SVGIG (reference sequence). The CDR3, as DNA: TGTGCCTGGGGGACAGGAGCTGATCAGCCCCAGCATTTT. This gives the protein CAWGTGADQPQHF.

The chain has TRBV5-1 and TRBJ2-5; D perhaps matches TRBD1 (5 bases). CDR1 is SGHRS and CDR2 is YFSETQ in the germline V gene. Trimming removed 0 bases at V and 5 bases at J, with 14 bases between. CDR3 length equals 15 residues. The CDR3 sequence is CASSLVGAQGETQYF. CDR3 bases: TGCGCCAGCAGCTTGGTTGGGGCCCAAGGGGAGACCCAGTACTTC.

This chain uses TRBV18 with TRBJ2-4; 11 bases align to TRBD2. The V gene end was trimmed by 1 base and the J gene end by 3 bases; junction bases not matched to a gene: 8. There are 18 residues in the CDR3. The V gene's germline CDR1 is KGHSH and CDR2 LQKENI. CDR3 region: CASSPLAGGPAGKNIQYF. Written as DNA, the CDR3 is TGTGCCAGCTCACCACTAGCGGGAGGGCCGGCCGGCAAAAACATTCAGTACTTC. The full variable domain, completed using reference TRBV18 and TRBJ2-4, is NAGVMQNPRHLVRRRGQEARLRCSPMKGHSHVYWYRQLPEEGLKFMVYLQKENIIDESGMPKERFSAEFPKEGPSILRIQQVVRGDSAAYFCASSPLAGGPAGKNIQYFGAGTRLSVL.

The chain recombines TRBV6-5 with TRBJ1-5, with 9 bases identical to TRBD1. After removal of 5 bases from V and 5 bases from J, the junction contained 1 base not matched to a gene. CDR1 is MNHEY and CDR2 is SVGAGI in the germline V gene. This CDR3 region has 13 residues. DNA for the CDR3: TGTGCCAGCAGTAGGGACAGGGATCAGCCCCAGCATTTT. This sequence encodes CASSRDRDQPQHF.

The V call is TRBV7-8, the J call TRBJ2-3, with 8 bases identical to TRBD2. The CDR3 runs 18 residues. CDR1 is SGHVS and CDR2 is FQNEAQ in the germline V gene. V shed 3 bases, J shed 4 bases, and the junction held 15 bases outside the gene matches. The CDR3 protein is CASSLVVPGAGAADTQYF. In nucleotides, the CDR3 is TGTGCCAGCAGCTTGGTTGTCCCGGGAGCGGGAGCGGCAGATACGCAGTATTTT.